The 13 T cell receptor beta chains listed next were all sequenced from one sample in a study of cytomegalovirus exposure and HLA in healthy donors. PCR used 60 Vbeta primers and 13 Jbeta primers. The repertoire was sequenced with immunoSEQ multiplex PCR; TCRdb's copy has only in-frame clones and lacks some. Counted here are around 170,000 clones, approximately 75% occurring once; the ten biggest clones make up approximately 1.5%. Source material: PBMCs. These receptors all come from a girl aged 5 to 17 in good health and CMV-seronegative.

The chain couples TRBV6-6 to TRBJ1-1; a possible D gene is TRBD1 (5 bases). Germline V lookup: CDR1 MNHNY, CDR2 SVGAGI (reference sequence). Trimming pared 0 bases from V and 1 base from J, leaving 9 bases between. The CDR3 length is 15 residues. CDR3 sequence (DNA): TGTGCCAGCAGTTACTCGAGCCAGGGGAACACTGAAGCTTTCTTT. Protein sequence: CASSYSSQGNTEAFF.

The V gene is TRBV5-1, the J gene TRBJ2-4; no reliable D call. This CDR3 comprises 16 residues. Germline lookup yields CDR1 SGHRS and CDR2 YFSETQ. V was clipped by 0 bases and J by 0 bases, with 10 bases between them. The CDR3 nucleotides are TGCGCCAGCAGCTTGGCCAATTCGGGAGCCAAAAACATTCAGTACTTC. It encodes CASSLANSGAKNIQYF.

This clone came up once. V and J are TRBV29-1 and TRBJ2-7; TRBD2 might be the D (7 bases). V was trimmed by 6 bases and J by 0 bases, leaving 21 bases between them. The CDR3 has 16 residues. Looked up from germline, CDR1 is SQVTM and CDR2 is ANQGSEA. The CDR3 here is CSVRGGVERSSYEQYF. CDR3 DNA sequence: TGCAGCGTGAGGGGGGGGGTGGAAAGGAGCTCCTACGAGCAGTACTTC.

The chain combines TRBV27 with TRBJ1-4; D is perhaps TRBD1 (6 bases). V lost 3 bases and J 8 bases, leaving 13 bases between the germline ends. The germline CDR1 and CDR2 sequences are MNHEY and SMNVEV (reference sequence). The CDR3 sequence is 14 residues long. The CDR3: CASSFGGNGEKLFF. In DNA form, the CDR3 reads TGTGCCAGCAGTTTTGGGGGCAACGGCGAAAAACTGTTTTTT.

The gene calls are TRBV18 and TRBJ1-5, with TRBD1 matching 7 bases. CDR1 KGHSH and CDR2 LQKENI come from the germline V gene. CDR3 length equals 16 residues. V trimming: 4 bases; J trimming: 3 bases; junction bases outside the gene matches: 9. The CDR3 DNA reads TGTGCCAGCTCACGAAACGCAGGGGGGACCAATCAGCCCCAGCATTTT. It specifies CASSRNAGGTNQPQHF.

CDR3 residues: CASSEDSFQETQYF. The CDR3 region has the DNA TGTGCCAGCAGTGAGGACAGTTTTCAAGAGACCCAGTACTTC. The J gene is TRBJ2-5, the V gene TRBV6-4; tentatively, D is TRBD1 (6 bases). The V end lost 3 bases, the J end lost 2 bases, and 10 bases lay between the germline ends. CDR1 is MRHNA and CDR2 is SNTAGT in the germline V gene. CDR3 size: 14 residues.

The V gene is TRBV9, the J gene TRBJ1-2, with no clear D. The germline V gene encodes CDR1 SGDLS and CDR2 YYNGEE. V dropped 4 bases and J dropped 5 bases, with 15 bases sitting between them. There are 14 residues in the CDR3. DNA for the CDR3: TGTGCCAGCAGCCCGCGGGATTCGTCTTATGGCTACACCTTC. Translating it yields CASSPRDSSYGYTF.

The chain couples TRBV9 to TRBJ1-5; D is perhaps TRBD1 (6 bases). Germline assignment: CDR1 SGDLS and CDR2 YYNGEE. The CDR3 totals 14 residues. V was cut by 4 bases and J by 2 bases, with 10 bases left in between. For the CDR3, the DNA is TGTGCCAGCAGCCCACAGGGTGGCAATCAGCCCCAGCATTTT. It specifies CASSPQGGNQPQHF.

This clone was recorded once. The chain carries TRBV6-1 and TRBJ2-3; 8 positions match TRBD1. The V segment lost 1 base and the J segment 7 bases; nucleotides outside the gene matches: 7. Germline values: CDR1 MNHNS, CDR2 SASEGT. The CDR3 spans 15 residues. The CDR3 DNA reads as TGTGCCAGCAGTGAAGGGGCAGGGGGCATAAATACGCAGTATTTT. Translation gives CASSEGAGGINTQYF.

V and J are TRBV7-8 and TRBJ2-2; 8 bases match TRBD1. Per the germline V gene, CDR1 is SGHVS and CDR2 is FQNEAQ. CDR3 length: 15 residues. Trimming removed 3 bases from V and 6 bases from J; junction bases left unmatched: 6. The CDR3 here is CASSFYRGSAGELFF. The DNA for the CDR3 is TGTGCCAGCAGCTTTTACAGGGGGAGCGCCGGGGAGCTGTTTTTT.

The chain has TRBV6-1 and TRBJ2-1; D perhaps matches TRBD2 (5 bases). This CDR3 spans 15 amino acids. Germline V gives CDR1 MNHNS, CDR2 SASEGT. V was trimmed by 3 bases and J by 6 bases, leaving 15 bases between them. The CDR3 bases are TGTGCCAGCAGTGAGTCGGCAGGCCGGGGCAATGAGCAGTTCTTC. Residues: CASSESAGRGNEQFF.

The chain links TRBV9 to TRBJ2-2; D is unresolved. The germline V and J ends were trimmed by 0 bases and 3 bases, with 12 bases remaining between them. Germline V CDR1 and CDR2: SGDLS, YYNGEE. The CDR3 loop spans 16 amino acids. The CDR3 DNA reads as TGTGCCAGCAGCGTAGCCGCCGGCGCGGACACCGGGGAGCTGTTTTTT. Translated: CASSVAAGADTGELFF.

The rearrangement uses TRBV27 and TRBJ1-2, with D possibly being TRBD1 (5 bases). The CDR3 has 14 residues. Germline assignment: CDR1 MNHEY and CDR2 SMNVEV (reference sequence). V shed 2 bases and J shed 7 bases, with 14 bases lying between them. This CDR3 reads CASSLKGGVSGYTF. CDR3 nucleotide sequence: TGTGCCAGCAGTTTAAAGGGAGGGGTCTCTGGCTACACCTTC.